This TCR beta chain was documented in a study of blood T cell repertoires in COVID-19. Profiled with immunoSEQ multiplex PCR; TCRdb holds only in-frame clones, not every one. In the table there are around 310,000 clones, around nine tenths of which are singletons. Enrolled through a virtual design, the participants were between about 18 and 100 years of age and came from about two dozen US areas. CDR3 length equals 16 residues. V shed 3 bases and J 0 bases; nucleotides not matched to a gene: 7. From germline, CDR1 is SGHRS and CDR2 YFSETQ. This clonotype was sampled from a woman aged 30 to 39 who had recovered from COVID-19. The chain couples TRBV5-1 to TRBJ2-5; TRBD1 aligns across 8 bases. Source material: PBMCs or T cells enriched from blood (not recorded which). CDR3 region: CASSSGQGFNQETQYF. The CDR3 bases are TGCGCCAGCAGCTCTGGACAGGGTTTCAACCAAGAGACCCAGTACTTC.